The clone carrying this TCR beta chain came up many times. The data are from a study of Graves' ophthalmopathy and Graves' hyperthyroidism. Investigators amplified TCR beta CDR3 regions from RNA transcripts. HTBI-primed RT-PCR formed the first round, and a multiplex PCR formed the second. TCRdb passed the multiplex PCR reads through MiXCR, listing each CDR3 protein once. The sample records roughly 50,000 distinct CDR3 sequences, about 50% being singletons. The CDR3 loop spans 15 amino acids. Germline trimming cut 3 bases from V and 5 bases from J; bases unmatched to any gene: 5. The germline V gene has CDR1 LGHDT and CDR2 YNNKEL (reference sequence).

Sequenced sample: peripheral blood. The receptor comes from an adult man with Graves' ophthalmopathy. The chain uses TRBV3-1 and TRBJ1-2, with 11 positions matching TRBD1. The CDR3 sequence is CASSHPGQGEYGYTF. CDR3 nucleotides: TGTGCCAGCAGCCATCCGGGACAGGGGGAATATGGCTACACCTTC.